This T cell receptor beta chain is from a study of T cell changes during pregnancy in multiple sclerosis. Profiling relied on immunoSEQ multiplex PCR, and the TCRdb table lists in-frame clones only, not all of them. The table includes about 80,000 clones, 94% detected once. The CDR3 contains 17 residues. After removal of 5 bases from V and 8 bases from J, the junction contained 15 bases not matched to a gene. Germline V gives CDR1 SEHNR, CDR2 FQNEAQ (reference sequence). The receptor comes from a female donor with multiple sclerosis, enrolled in a pregnancy study. Sequencing used peripheral blood, obtained in the third trimester of pregnancy. V is TRBV7-9 and J is TRBJ2-1; TRBD2 matches at 10 bases. CDR3 DNA sequence: TGTGCCAGCAGCACGTTACCTACTCTAGCGGGGGCCGATGAGCAGTTCTTC. Protein product: CASSTLPTLAGADEQFF. The full variable domain, rest sourced from reference TRBV7-9 and TRBJ2-1, is DTGVSQNPRHKITKRGQNVTFRCDPISEHNRLYWYRQTLGQGPEFLTYFQNEAQLEKSRLLSDRFSAERPKGSFSTLEIQRTEQGDSAMYLCASSTLPTLAGADEQFFGPGTRLTVL.